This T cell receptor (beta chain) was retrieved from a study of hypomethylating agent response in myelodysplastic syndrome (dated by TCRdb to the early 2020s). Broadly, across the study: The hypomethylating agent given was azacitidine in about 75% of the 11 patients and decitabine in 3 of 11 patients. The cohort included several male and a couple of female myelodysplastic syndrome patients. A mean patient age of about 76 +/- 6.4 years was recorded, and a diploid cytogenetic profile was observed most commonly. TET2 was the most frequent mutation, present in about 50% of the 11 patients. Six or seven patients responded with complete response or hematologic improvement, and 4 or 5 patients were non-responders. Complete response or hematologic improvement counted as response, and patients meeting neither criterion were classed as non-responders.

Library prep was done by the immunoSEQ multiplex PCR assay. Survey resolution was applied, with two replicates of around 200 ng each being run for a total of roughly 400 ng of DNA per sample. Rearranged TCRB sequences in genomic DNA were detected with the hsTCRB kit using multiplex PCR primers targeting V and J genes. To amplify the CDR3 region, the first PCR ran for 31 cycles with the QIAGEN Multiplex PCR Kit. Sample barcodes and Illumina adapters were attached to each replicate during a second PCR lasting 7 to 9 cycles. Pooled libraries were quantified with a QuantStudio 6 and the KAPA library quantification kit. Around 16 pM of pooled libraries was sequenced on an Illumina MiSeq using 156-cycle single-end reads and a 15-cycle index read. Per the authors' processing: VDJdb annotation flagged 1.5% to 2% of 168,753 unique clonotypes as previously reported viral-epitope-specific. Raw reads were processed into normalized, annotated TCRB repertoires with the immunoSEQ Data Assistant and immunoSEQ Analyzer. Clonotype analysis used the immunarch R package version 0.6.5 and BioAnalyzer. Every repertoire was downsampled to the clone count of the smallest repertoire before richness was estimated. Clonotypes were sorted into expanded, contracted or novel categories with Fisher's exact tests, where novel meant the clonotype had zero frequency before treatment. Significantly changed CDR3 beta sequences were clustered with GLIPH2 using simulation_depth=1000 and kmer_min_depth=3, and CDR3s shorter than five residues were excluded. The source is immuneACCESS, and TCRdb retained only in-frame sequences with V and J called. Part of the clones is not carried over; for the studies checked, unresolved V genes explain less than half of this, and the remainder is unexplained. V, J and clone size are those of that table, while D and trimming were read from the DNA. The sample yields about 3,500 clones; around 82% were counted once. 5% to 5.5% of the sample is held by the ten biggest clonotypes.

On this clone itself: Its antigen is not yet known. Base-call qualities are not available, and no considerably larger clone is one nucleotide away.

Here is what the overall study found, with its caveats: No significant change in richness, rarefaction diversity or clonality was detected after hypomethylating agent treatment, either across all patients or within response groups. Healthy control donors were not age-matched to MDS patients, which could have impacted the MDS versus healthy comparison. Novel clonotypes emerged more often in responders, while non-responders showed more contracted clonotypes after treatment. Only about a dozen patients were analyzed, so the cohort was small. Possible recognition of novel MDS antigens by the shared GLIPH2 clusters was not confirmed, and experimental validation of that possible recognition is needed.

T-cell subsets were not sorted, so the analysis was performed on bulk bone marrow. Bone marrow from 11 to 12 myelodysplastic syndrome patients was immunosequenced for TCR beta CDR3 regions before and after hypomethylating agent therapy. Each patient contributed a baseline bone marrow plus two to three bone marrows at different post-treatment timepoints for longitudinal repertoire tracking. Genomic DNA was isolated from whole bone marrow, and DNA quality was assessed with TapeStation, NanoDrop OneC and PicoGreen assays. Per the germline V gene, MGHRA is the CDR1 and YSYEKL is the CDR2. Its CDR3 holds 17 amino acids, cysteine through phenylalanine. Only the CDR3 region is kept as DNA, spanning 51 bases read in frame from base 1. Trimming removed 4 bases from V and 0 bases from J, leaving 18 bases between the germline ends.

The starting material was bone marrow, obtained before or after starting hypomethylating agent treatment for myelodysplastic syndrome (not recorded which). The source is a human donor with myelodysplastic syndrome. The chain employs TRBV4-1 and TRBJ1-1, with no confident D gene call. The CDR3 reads CASSLRRADPMNTEAFF. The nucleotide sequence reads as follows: TGCGCCAGCAGCCTCAGACGGGCTGATCCTATGAACACTGAAGCTTTCTTT.